The 22 T cell receptor beta chains listed next were all sequenced from one sample in a study of a mutant IDH1 vaccine in newly diagnosed glioma (dated by TCRdb to the early 2020s). For these TCRs, the target antigens are not known. This specimen's time point label, per the study, means: week 11, during vaccination. A 20-mer mutant IDH1 peptide at 300 micrograms in Montanide made up each vaccine dose, which was injected subcutaneously together with topical imiquimod. Library prep was done by the immunoSEQ multiplex PCR assay. TCRdb took this table from immuneACCESS and kept in-frame rearrangements with V and J called. Such tables lack part of the clones; where checked against another copy, unresolved V genes explain under half of the gap, and the rest is unexplained. Recorded for this sample are approximately 64,000 clones; about four fifths of them occurred a single time. The ten largest clones represent 8.5% to 9.5% of the sample.

The material sequenced was PBMCs, taken from a glioma patient whose treatment included an IDH1 peptide vaccine. The source is a woman aged 50 to 60 with glioma.

The V and J genes are TRBV9 and TRBJ2-5; 8 nucleotides align to TRBD1. This CDR3 spans 14 amino acids. CDR1 SGDLS and CDR2 YYNGEE come from the germline V gene. With 0 bases clipped from V and 4 bases from J, the junction kept 2 bases outside the gene matches. CDR3 DNA sequence: TGTGCCAGCAGCGTAGTTGGGACAGGAGAGACCCAGTACTTC. Protein: CASSVVGTGETQYF.

The chain couples TRBV7-2 to TRBJ2-7, with 10 positions matching TRBD2. With V trimmed by 6 bases and J by 2 bases, 4 bases remained unmatched. Per germline, CDR1 SGHTA and CDR2 FQGNSA. The CDR3 sequence is 14 residues long. CDR3 bases: TGTGCCAGCAGAACTAGCGGGGTAACCTACGAGCAGTACTTC. It yields the protein CASRTSGVTYEQYF.

The chain links TRBV14 to TRBJ2-7; 7 bases are a match to TRBD1. Trimming took 1 base from V and 1 from J; bases not matched to a gene: 7. The CDR3 contains 16 residues. Germline V CDR1 and CDR2: SGHDN, FVKESK. The CDR3 region is CASSQVDRVKSYEQYF. In nucleotides, the CDR3 is TGTGCCAGCAGCCAAGTAGACAGGGTAAAGTCCTACGAGCAGTACTTC.

This sequence joins TRBV11-3 and TRBJ2-7, with a tentative D call TRBD2 (6 bases). The CDR3 loop spans 14 amino acids. CDR1 is SGHNT and CDR2 is YENEEA in the germline V gene. V dropped 5 bases and J dropped 0 bases, with 11 bases sitting between them. The CDR3 nucleotides are TGTGCCAGCAGCCGGGACTCCAGCTCCTACGAGCAGTACTTC. Translating it yields CASSRDSSSYEQYF.

This clone was counted once. This chain joins TRBV29-1 and TRBJ2-1; D gene uncertain. Between the trimmed V and J ends, which lost 4 bases and 8 bases, there was a span of 6 bases. Germline CDR1 SQVTM, CDR2 ANQGSEA. There are 10 residues in the CDR3. The CDR3 loop is CSVGFDEQFF. The DNA for the CDR3 is TGCAGCGTTGGTTTCGATGAGCAGTTCTTC.

The rearrangement uses TRBV6-1 and TRBJ2-7, with D possibly called TRBD1 or TRBD2 (5 bases each). The CDR3 length is 15 residues. CDR1 MNHNS and CDR2 SASEGT come from the germline V gene. V lost 9 bases and J lost 3, with 21 bases in between. The CDR3 here is CASKNHGTVLYEQYF. The CDR3 DNA reads as TGTGCCAGTAAAAACCACGGGACGGTCCTCTACGAGCAGTACTTC.

This clone was observed a few times. The rearrangement links TRBV6-6 to TRBJ1-4, with TRBD1 matching 9 bases. Germline trimming cut 5 bases from V and 8 bases from J; bases unmatched to any gene: 6. Germline loops: CDR1 MNHNY, CDR2 SVGAGI (reference sequence). CDR3 length: 14 amino acids. CDR3 amino acids: CASSPGTGQEKLFF. The CDR3 DNA reads as TGTGCCAGCAGTCCCGGGACAGGGCAGGAAAAACTGTTTTTT.

This chain joins TRBV13 and TRBJ1-5; D might be TRBD1 (5 bases). CDR1 PRHDT and CDR2 FYEKMQ come from the germline V gene (reference sequence). Deletions cut 3 bases from V and 7 bases from J, with 13 bases between. The CDR3 sequence is 14 residues long. The chain's CDR3 is CASSFYGGEQPQHF. In DNA, the CDR3 is TGTGCCAGCAGCTTTTACGGGGGAGAACAGCCCCAGCATTTT.

This clone came up once. This chain connects TRBV2 to TRBJ2-7; 12 bases agree with TRBD1. Germline CDR1 and CDR2: SNHLY and FYNNEI. The trim removed 10 bases at V and 2 bases at J, leaving 3 bases unmatched. The CDR3 consists of 13 residues. CDR3 in amino acids: CATGDRGPYEQYF. The CDR3 coding sequence is TGTGCCACCGGGGACAGGGGGCCCTACGAGCAGTACTTC.

This clone is a singleton in its sample. This CDR3 is CASSLSGGLSYGYTF. The CDR3 DNA follows: TGCGCCAGCAGCTTGTCAGGGGGCTTAAGCTATGGCTACACCTTC. V gene TRBV5-1 combines with J gene TRBJ1-2, with 8 positions matching TRBD1. V was clipped by 1 base and J by 4 bases; unmatched bases: 6. The CDR3 length is 15 residues. CDR1 and CDR2 (germline): SGHRS, YFSETQ.

CDR3 sequence (DNA): TGTGCCAGCAGCGTAGAGGGGAGGCTGTTTTTT. Translation gives CASSVEGRLFF. The chain combines TRBV9 with TRBJ2-2; D tentatively reads TRBD1 or TRBD2 (5 bases each). Trimming cost V 0 bases and J 13 bases, with 7 bases left between them. The germline V gene encodes CDR1 SGDLS and CDR2 YYNGEE. The CDR3 sequence is 11 residues long.

This clone was seen only once. The V call is TRBV12-5, the J call TRBJ1-1; D perhaps matches TRBD1 (5 bases). Germline CDR1 LGHNT, CDR2 FRNRAP. The CDR3 covers 13 residues. V gave up 5 bases and J gave up 6 bases, with 13 bases separating them. The CDR3 coding sequence is TGTGCTAGTGGTCCCGGGGGTAAGCCTGAAGCTTTCTTT. Residues: CASGPGGKPEAFF.

This clone was seen a single time. The V call is TRBV27, the J call TRBJ2-7, with D unclear. The CDR3 contains 16 residues. The germline V gene encodes CDR1 MNHEY and CDR2 SMNVEV (reference sequence). Trimming took 0 bases from V and 0 from J, leaving 12 bases between them. The CDR3 loop reads CASSLSWSQSSYEQYF. The CDR3, as DNA: TGTGCCAGCAGTTTATCCTGGTCCCAATCCTCCTACGAGCAGTACTTC.

The CDR3 region is CASSQEHGSNQPQHF. As DNA, the CDR3 is TGCGCCAGCAGCCAAGAGCATGGTAGCAATCAGCCCCAGCATTTT. The chain couples TRBV4-1 to TRBJ1-5; D is unclear. Germline assignment: CDR1 MGHRA and CDR2 YSYEKL. V lost 0 bases and J 0 bases, leaving 6 bases between the germline ends. The length of the CDR3 is 15 residues.

The chain has TRBV5-8 and TRBJ1-6; D unresolved. In germline, CDR1 is SGHTS, CDR2 YDEGEE. With 1 base removed from V and 0 bases from J, the gap between germline ends came to 8 bases. The CDR3 is 16 residues long. CDR3: CASSLTARSYNSPLHF. Written as DNA, the CDR3 is TGTGCCAGCAGCTTGACAGCCCGCTCCTATAATTCACCCCTCCACTTT.

Remarks on this clone: Germline and junction disagree at one end, which may indicate a read error. The chain couples TRBV11-3 to TRBJ2-7, with D possibly called TRBD1 or TRBD2 (6 bases each). Looked up from germline, CDR1 is SGHNT and CDR2 is YENEEA. The length of the CDR3 is 14 residues. The CDR3 DNA sequence: TGTGCCAGCAGCCCAGAGGGGGGTGGCCTCGGCCTGAGATTC. Its protein product is CASSPEGGGLGLRF.

This sequence joins TRBV6-4 and TRBJ1-6; a weak D match, TRBD1 (5 bases). CDR1 and CDR2 from the germline V gene are MRHNA and SNTAGT. The germline V and J ends were trimmed by 8 bases and 5 bases, with 10 bases remaining between them. The CDR3 sequence is 13 residues long. The CDR3, as DNA: TGTGCCAGCCAGCAGGGTAATAATTCACCCCTCCACTTT. This sequence encodes CASQQGNNSPLHF.

This clone was detected a few times. This chain links TRBV5-4 with TRBJ2-5; a weak D match, TRBD2 (5 bases). The CDR3 is made up of 14 amino acids. Trimming removed 3 bases at V and 5 bases at J, with 14 bases between. In germline, CDR1 is SGHNT, CDR2 YYREEE (reference sequence). The CDR3: CASSSARGGETQYF. CDR3 nucleotides: TGTGCCAGCAGCTCTGCTCGGGGTGGGGAGACCCAGTACTTC.

The chain recombines TRBV27 with TRBJ1-1; D is possibly TRBD1 (6 bases). Germline CDR1 MNHEY, CDR2 SMNVEV (reference sequence). CDR3 length: 13 residues. V shed 5 bases and J shed 7 bases, with 14 bases lying between them. The CDR3 DNA reads as TGTGCCAGCAGTATACAGGGTGTTGGTGAAGCTTTCTTT. Its protein product is CASSIQGVGEAFF.

The V gene is TRBV7-8, the J gene TRBJ1-5; TRBD1 matches at 7 bases. The CDR3 has 17 amino acids. V trimming: 0 bases; J trimming: 2 bases; junction bases outside the gene matches: 7. Germline assignment: CDR1 SGHVS and CDR2 FQNEAQ. The CDR3 DNA sequence: TGTGCCAGCAGCTTAGCGACTCGCCAGGGGGGCAATCAGCCCCAGCATTTT. It encodes CASSLATRQGGNQPQHF. Filled out from reference TRBV7-8 and TRBJ1-5, the complete variable domain reads GAGVSQSPRYKVAKRGQDVALRCDPISGHVSLFWYQQALGQGPEFLTYFQNEAQLDKSGLPSDRFFAERPEGSVSTLKIQRTQQEDSAVYLCASSLATRQGGNQPQHFGDGTRLSIL.

J is TRBJ2-1 and V is TRBV5-6; 9 positions match TRBD1. The germline V gene encodes CDR1 SGHDT and CDR2 YYEEEE. This CDR3 comprises 15 residues. J gave up 4 bases and V 7 bases, and 9 bases lay outside the gene matches. CDR3 in DNA: TGTGCCAGCGAACTACGGACAGGGGCGTACAATGAGCAGTTCTTC. Amino acids: CASELRTGAYNEQFF.

The table lists this clone with a count of one. The gene calls are TRBV4-3 and TRBJ2-5, with 8 nucleotides matching TRBD2. The V and J ends lost 1 base and 4 bases, in that order; junction bases with no gene match: 5. CDR1 is LGHNA, CDR2 YSLEER, per germline. CDR3 length: 15 amino acids. The CDR3 nucleotides are TGCGCCAGCAGCCAAGCGGGGGGGAATCCAGAGACCCAGTACTTC. It yields the protein CASSQAGGNPETQYF.